A single sample gave rise to the 22 T cell receptor beta chains below, sequenced in a study of OX40 agonist ivuxolimab in advanced cancers. The assay was immunoSEQ multiplex PCR, and TCRdb's table has in-frame clones only and misses some. This sample has about 45,000 clones, with almost 90% found just once. The material sequenced was CD4+ or CD8+ T cells sorted from blood, taken in a trial of the OX40 agonist ivuxolimab. Source of these receptors: an adult with an advanced solid tumor such as melanoma, head and neck, liver or kidney cancer.

V is TRBV28 and J is TRBJ1-2; D may be TRBD1 (6 bases). Germline V gives CDR1 MDHEN, CDR2 SYDVKM. This CDR3 is built from 13 residues. Trimming stripped 3 bases from V and 7 bases from J, with 12 bases between. The CDR3 loop reads CASSLVGARGYTF. For the CDR3, the DNA is TGTGCCAGCAGTTTGGTGGGGGCACGTGGCTACACCTTC.

DNA for the CDR3: TGTGCCAGTAGTATAGGCTCTAGCGGGGCCGGGGTCTACGAGCAGTACTTC. Translated: CASSIGSSGAGVYEQYF. This chain links TRBV19 with TRBJ2-7; 9 bases fit TRBD2. The CDR3 length is 17 residues. V was clipped by 1 base and J by 3 bases; unmatched bases: 10. Germline V gene sequence: CDR1 LNHDA, CDR2 SQIVND (reference sequence).

This clone was detected a few times. This chain uses TRBV6-5 with TRBJ1-2; D uncertain. V lost 6 bases and J lost 6, with 11 bases in between. Germline V gene sequence: CDR1 MNHEY, CDR2 SVGAGI. The CDR3 is 12 amino acids. This CDR3 is CASRAYRDGYTF. The CDR3 nucleotides are TGTGCCAGCAGGGCTTACAGAGATGGCTACACCTTC.

This clone was observed once. The chain joins TRBV18 to TRBJ2-1; D may be TRBD2 (6 bases). This CDR3 is built from 14 residues. Trimming removed 3 bases at V and 7 bases at J, with 13 bases between. Germline V CDR1 and CDR2: KGHSH, LQKENI. The DNA of the CDR3 is TGTGCCAGCTCACCCTCCGGGAGACGGAATGAGCAGTTCTTC. Protein product: CASSPSGRRNEQFF.

The V call is TRBV5-1, the J call TRBJ2-1, with D possibly called TRBD1 or TRBD2 (6 bases each). The CDR3 runs 14 residues. Trimming stripped 3 bases from V and 6 bases from J, with 13 bases between. Per germline, CDR1 SGHRS and CDR2 YFSETQ. The CDR3, as DNA: TGCGCCAGCAGCTGGGCAGGAGGGGGCAATGAGCAGTTCTTC. It encodes CASSWAGGGNEQFF.

This clone showed up just once. CDR3 DNA: TGTGCCAGCAGAACCCACAGGCTAGCGGGAGGACAAGAGACCCAGTACTTC. Its protein is CASRTHRLAGGQETQYF. This chain links TRBV27 with TRBJ2-5, with TRBD2 identical over 11 bases. Germline V gene sequence: CDR1 MNHEY, CDR2 SMNVEV (reference sequence). The CDR3 is made up of 17 amino acids. The ends lost 6 bases at V and 2 bases at J; junction bases unmatched: 11.

This rearrangement joins TRBV21-1 to TRBJ2-5. TRBV21-1 represents a pseudogene. The CDR3 is made up of 21 amino acids. The CDR3 DNA reads as TGTGCCAGCAGCAAAAGGGGCAGTCTACTCGCCCAAGGGGATTGGGGGGAGACCCAGTACTTC. Protein product: CASSKRGSLLAQGDWGETQYF.

V gene TRBV27 combines with J gene TRBJ2-2; the D gene could be TRBD1 or TRBD2 (6 bases each). The CDR3 totals 14 residues. V was pared by 2 bases and J by 6 bases, with 10 bases between. Germline V gives CDR1 MNHEY, CDR2 SMNVEV (reference sequence). The CDR3 protein is CASSLRRGAGELFF. The CDR3 bases are TGTGCCAGCAGTTTACGGAGGGGGGCCGGGGAGCTGTTTTTT.

V usage is TRBV4-1 and J usage is TRBJ1-2, with D hard to call. CDR1 and CDR2 (germline): MGHRA, YSYEKL. Deletions cut 0 bases from V and 8 bases from J, with 13 bases between. This CDR3 region has 14 residues. The CDR3 DNA reads TGCGCCAGCAGCCAAGATCTGGCGGGTTACGGCTACACCTTC. It is translated as CASSQDLAGYGYTF.

The chain couples TRBV20-1 to TRBJ2-5, with D unresolved. V was trimmed by 1 base and J by 5 bases, leaving 5 bases between them. The CDR3 runs to 11 residues. Germline assignment: CDR1 DFQATT and CDR2 SNEGSKA (reference sequence). The CDR3 loop reads CSARAGETQYF. The DNA of the CDR3 is TGCAGTGCTAGAGCTGGGGAGACCCAGTACTTC.

J is TRBJ2-7 and V is TRBV19; unclear D gene. In germline, CDR1 is LNHDA, CDR2 SQIVND (reference sequence). This CDR3 contains 12 residues. V lost 7 bases and J 6 bases, leaving 13 bases between the germline ends. The CDR3 spells CASILYRVEQYF. CDR3 DNA sequence: TGTGCCAGTATTTTGTATCGGGTCGAGCAGTACTTC.

This clone was seen just once. This chain links TRBV5-4 with TRBJ2-7; the match to TRBD1 covers 10 bases. From germline, CDR1 is SGHNT and CDR2 YYREEE (reference sequence). The ends lost 5 bases at V and 3 bases at J; junction bases unmatched: 8. The CDR3 loop spans 15 amino acids. The CDR3 nucleotides are TGTGCCAGCAGTCTCCCCGGGACAGGGGTCTACGAGCAGTACTTC. It specifies CASSLPGTGVYEQYF.

This clone has a single count. The chain recombines TRBV10-2 with TRBJ1-5; the D gene is possibly TRBD1 (5 bases). V was pared by 6 bases and J by 1 base, with 7 bases between. Germline lookup yields CDR1 WSHSY and CDR2 SAAADI. CDR3 size: 13 residues. In DNA, the CDR3 is TGCGCCAGCAGAGGGGACAGCAATCAGCCCCAGCATTTT. Amino acid sequence: CASRGDSNQPQHF.

The rearrangement links TRBV5-1 to TRBJ2-5; no clear D. V lost 4 bases, J lost 4 bases, and 17 bases lay in between. The CDR3 length is 15 residues. Germline loops: CDR1 SGHRS, CDR2 YFSETQ. The CDR3 coding sequence is TGCGCCAGCAGCCTCCTCTCAGGAGATCGAGAGACCCAGTACTTC. Protein sequence: CASSLLSGDRETQYF.

This clone was detected only once. The chain has TRBV14 and TRBJ2-7; no firm D call. CDR3 length: 17 amino acids. V dropped 0 bases and J dropped 3 bases, with 18 bases sitting between them. The V gene's germline CDR1 is SGHDN and CDR2 FVKESK. CDR3 coding DNA: TGTGCCAGCAGCCAAGACTTAGGGATCCCCACTAACTACGAGCAGTACTTC. It yields the protein CASSQDLGIPTNYEQYF.

The chain has TRBV7-9 and TRBJ2-7; no clear D gene. CDR1 is SEHNR, CDR2 FQNEAQ, per germline (reference sequence). V was clipped by 5 bases and J by 1 base, with 9 bases between them. The CDR3 is 13 residues long. CDR3 nucleotide sequence: TGTGCCAGCAGCCCCGGGCCATCCTACGAGCAGTACTTC. Its translation: CASSPGPSYEQYF. The full variable domain, with the rest looked up from reference TRBV7-9 and TRBJ2-7, is DTGVSQNPRHKITKRGQNVTFRCDPISEHNRLYWYRQTLGQGPEFLTYFQNEAQLEKSRLLSDRFSAERPKGSFSTLEIQRTEQGDSAMYLCASSPGPSYEQYFGPGTRLTVT.

The V call is TRBV11-2, the J call TRBJ1-2; 7 bases line up with TRBD1. The ends lost 5 bases at V and 7 bases at J; junction bases unmatched: 7. The CDR3 sequence is 13 residues long. The germline gives CDR1 SGHAT, CDR2 FQNNGV. Here the CDR3 reads CASSPTGARGYTF. CDR3 bases: TGTGCCAGCAGCCCAACAGGGGCGCGTGGCTACACCTTC.

The chain uses TRBV18 and TRBJ1-3; possibly TRBD1 for D (5 bases). The CDR3 sequence is 16 residues long. The germline V gene encodes CDR1 KGHSH and CDR2 LQKENI. V was clipped by 3 bases and J by 0 bases, with 12 bases between them. The CDR3 nucleotides read TGTGCCAGCTCACCTTCCTGGGACGTCTCTGGAAACACCATATATTTT. As protein: CASSPSWDVSGNTIYF.

The rearrangement uses TRBV14 and TRBJ1-1, with D unresolved. The germline V gene has CDR1 SGHDN and CDR2 FVKESK. This CDR3 comprises 13 residues. V was shortened by 0 bases and J by 5 bases, with 7 bases between the two germline ends. The CDR3 DNA sequence: TGTGCCAGCAGCCAAGATCCCGGGACTGAAGCTTTCTTT. Its protein is CASSQDPGTEAFF. Variable domain in full (rest from reference TRBV14 and TRBJ1-1): EAGVTQFPSHSVIEKGQTVTLRCDPISGHDNLYWYRRVMGKEIKFLLHFVKESKQDESGMPNNRFLAERTGGTYSTLKVQPAELEDSGVYFCASSQDPGTEAFFGQGTRLTVV.

The rearrangement links TRBV27 to TRBJ1-3, with 9 bases aligning to TRBD1. Losses at the gene ends were 5 bases for V and 3 bases for J; bases not matched to a gene: 8. Germline V CDR1 and CDR2: MNHEY, SMNVEV (reference sequence). The CDR3 has 16 residues. In DNA, the CDR3 is TGTGCCAGCAGTCCCGGGACAGGGTGGGGTGGAAACACCATATATTTT. It specifies CASSPGTGWGGNTIYF.

The chain couples TRBV30 to TRBJ2-3, with D possibly being TRBD2 (6 bases). This CDR3 has 17 residues. With 7 bases removed from V and 0 bases from J, the gap between germline ends came to 23 bases. Germline V gene sequence: CDR1 GTSNPN, CDR2 SVGIG (reference sequence). The CDR3: CALAGNPQDASTDTQYF. CDR3 nucleotide sequence: TGTGCCTTGGCGGGAAATCCCCAAGACGCTAGCACAGATACGCAGTATTTT. Based on the CDR3 plus reference TRBV30 and TRBJ2-3, the full variable domain is SQTIHQWPATLVQPVGSPLSLECTVEGTSNPNLYWYRQAAGRGLQLLFYSVGIGQISSEVPQNLSASRPQDRQFILSSKKLLLSDSGFYLCALAGNPQDASTDTQYFGPGTRLTVL.

This clone was recorded once. This chain uses TRBV7-9 with TRBJ2-5; 8 bases fit TRBD2. The CDR3 runs to 14 residues. Germline CDR1 SEHNR, CDR2 FQNEAQ (reference sequence). V lost 5 bases, J lost 3 bases, and 5 bases stayed unmatched. The chain's CDR3 is CASSPVAGKETQYF. For the CDR3, the DNA is TGTGCCAGCAGCCCCGTAGCGGGAAAAGAGACCCAGTACTTC. The entire variable domain, with the rest obtained from reference TRBV7-9 and TRBJ2-5, is as follows: DTGVSQNPRHKITKRGQNVTFRCDPISEHNRLYWYRQTLGQGPEFLTYFQNEAQLEKSRLLSDRFSAERPKGSFSTLEIQRTEQGDSAMYLCASSPVAGKETQYFGPGTRLLVL.